The entry below gives a single T cell receptor (beta chain) sequence along with its context. Germline is not matched at one junction end, which may reflect a read error. The CDR3 has 17 residues. CDR1 and CDR2 from the germline V gene are MGHDK and SYGVNS. These data originate in a study of blood T cell repertoires in COVID-19. On the study more broadly: The United States, Italy and Spain supplied acute and convalescent COVID-19 samples. T cells, B-cell-depleted T cells, or PBMCs supplied cDNA or gDNA.

TCRdb's copy holds only in-frame clones and misses some; the assay was immunoSEQ multiplex PCR. The repertoire holds some 120,000 clones, with under 85% as singletons. Living in roughly 23 US areas, the participants were between roughly 18 and 90 years of age. Participants' own reports of clinical history determined their cohort assignment. V is TRBV25-1 and J is TRBJ2-1, with D possibly being TRBD2 (5 bases). The receptor's source is a man under 40 who had recovered from COVID-19. Sequenced sample: PBMCs or T cells enriched from blood (not recorded which). CDR3 DNA sequence: TGTGCCAGCAGTGAATACCTCCTACGAGGAGGCTACGATGAGCAGTTCTTC. Its protein is CASSEYLLRGGYDEQFF.